This T cell receptor beta chain was observed in a study of cytomegalovirus exposure and HLA in healthy donors. Study-level results: Another analysis was done later, and it associated approximately 17,000 TCR beta sequences with HLA alleles at 0.05 false discovery rate.

On this clone: Its antigen is still unknown.

The PCR was carried out with 60 Vbeta primers and 13 Jbeta primers. Measured with immunoSEQ multiplex PCR; TCRdb has only the in-frame clones, and not every one. The table has 130,000 or so clones, around 79% seen once. V lost 2 bases and J 0 bases, leaving 13 bases between the germline ends. Germline CDR1 is GTSNPN and CDR2 is SVGIG (reference sequence). The CDR3 runs to 15 residues. Sequencing input: PBMCs. V gene TRBV30 combines with J gene TRBJ1-1; possible D gene TRBD1, 5 bases. The TCR comes from a middle-aged woman in good health and CMV-seropositive. The CDR3 DNA reads as TGTGCCTGGAGTATTCAATGGGGCATGAACACTGAAGCTTTCTTT. This codes for CAWSIQWGMNTEAFF.